These 25 T cell receptor beta chains share one sample of origin, sequenced in a study of blood T cell repertoires in COVID-19. The repertoire was sequenced with immunoSEQ multiplex PCR; TCRdb's copy has only in-frame clones and lacks some. The sample lists roughly 86,000 clones; roughly four fifths were seen once. Sequenced sample: peripheral blood. The receptor source for this set is a woman in her seventies with acute or convalescent COVID-19.

This clone was recorded only once. This chain uses TRBV28 with TRBJ2-7; TRBD1 matches 11 bases. The CDR3 runs 15 residues. V lost 7 bases to trimming and J lost 5 bases; unmatched junction nucleotides: 10. Germline-derived CDR1 and CDR2 are MDHEN and SYDVKM. CDR3 amino acids: CASTSAGQGGHEQYF. CDR3 bases: TGTGCCAGCACCTCTGCGGGACAGGGGGGCCACGAGCAGTACTTC.

CDR3 DNA sequence: TGTGCCTGGGCACCGGGTCAAAGGAGCAATCAGCCCCAGCATTTT. This gives the protein CAWAPGQRSNQPQHF. This chain joins TRBV30 and TRBJ1-5; no clear D. In germline, CDR1 is GTSNPN, CDR2 SVGIG (reference sequence). The CDR3 is made up of 15 amino acids. V shed 5 bases and J shed 1 base, with 15 bases lying between them.

The CDR3 is CASSQDYTEVYGYTF. As DNA, the CDR3 is TGTGCCAGCAGCCAAGATTATACAGAAGTCTATGGCTACACCTTC. This rearrangement joins TRBV4-2 to TRBJ1-2; D is unresolved. V lost 0 bases, J lost 4 bases, and 12 bases lay in between. Germline V lookup: CDR1 LGHNA, CDR2 YNFKEQ. CDR3 length equals 15 residues.

The chain couples TRBV5-1 to TRBJ2-1; 8 bases are a match to TRBD2. This CDR3 region has 20 residues. V lost 4 bases to trimming and J lost 2 bases; unmatched junction nucleotides: 20. From germline, CDR1 is SGHRS and CDR2 YFSETQ. CDR3 region: CASSPGASGRSLRPYNEQFF. DNA of the CDR3: TGCGCCAGCAGCCCTGGAGCTAGCGGGCGGTCCCTCAGGCCCTACAATGAGCAGTTCTTC.

The V and J genes are TRBV28 and TRBJ1-2; D uncertain. V gave up 6 bases and J gave up 4 bases, with 15 bases separating them. CDR1 MDHEN and CDR2 SYDVKM come from the germline V gene. This CDR3 is built from 14 residues. CDR3 coding DNA: TGTGCCAGCAGATCGCCCTGGGCGGGCTATGGCTACACCTTC. Translating gives CASRSPWAGYGYTF.

This chain uses TRBV28 with TRBJ1-5; D gene unclear. Trimming cost V 5 bases and J 0 bases, with 11 bases left between them. This CDR3 contains 15 residues. Germline lookup yields CDR1 MDHEN and CDR2 SYDVKM. For the CDR3, the DNA is TGTGCCAGCAGTCCCGGTGGGAGTAGCAATCAGCCCCAGCATTTT. Protein sequence: CASSPGGSSNQPQHF.

This clone is a singleton in its sample. The J gene is TRBJ1-1, the V gene TRBV14; D remains unclear. The germline V gene has CDR1 SGHDN and CDR2 FVKESK. With 4 bases removed from V and 5 bases from J, the gap between germline ends came to 11 bases. This CDR3 contains 13 residues. The CDR3 sequence is CASSRIGRTEAFF. CDR3 nucleotide sequence: TGTGCCAGCAGCCGCATAGGGAGAACTGAAGCTTTCTTT.

The chain joins TRBV18 to TRBJ2-3; D is possibly TRBD2 (5 bases). Trimming cost V 0 bases and J 0 bases, with 13 bases left between them. The length of the CDR3 is 17 residues. Germline CDR1 and CDR2: KGHSH and LQKENI. The chain's CDR3 is CASSPPSLATSTDTQYF. CDR3 in DNA: TGTGCCAGCTCACCACCGAGCTTAGCGACTAGCACAGATACGCAGTATTTT. The entire variable domain, with the rest obtained from reference TRBV18 and TRBJ2-3, is as follows: NAGVMQNPRHLVRRRGQEARLRCSPMKGHSHVYWYRQLPEEGLKFMVYLQKENIIDESGMPKERFSAEFPKEGPSILRIQQVVRGDSAAYFCASSPPSLATSTDTQYFGPGTRLTVL.

The chain carries TRBV29-1 and TRBJ2-7; TRBD2 matches at 8 bases. The CDR3 contains 12 residues. Germline V gene data show CDR1 as SQVTM and CDR2 as ANQGSEA. The J segment lost 0 bases and the V segment lost 7 bases, leaving 2 bases of the junction unmatched. CDR3 amino acids: CSGAGGSYEQYF. In DNA, the CDR3 is TGCAGCGGGGCGGGGGGCTCCTACGAGCAGTACTTC.

This chain uses TRBV5-4 with TRBJ2-1; 9 bases agree with TRBD2. V lost 0 bases, J lost 8 bases, and 6 bases stayed unmatched. This CDR3 is 15 amino acids long. Germline V gene lookup returns CDR1 SGHNT and CDR2 YYREEE (reference sequence). CDR3 amino acids: CASSLGAGGMDEQFF. The CDR3 DNA is TGTGCCAGCAGCTTGGGAGCGGGGGGAATGGATGAGCAGTTCTTC.

The V and J genes are TRBV6-2 or TRBV6-3 and TRBJ1-2, with 7 bases identical to TRBD1. J lost 7 bases, V lost 5 bases, and 10 bases had no gene match. This CDR3 region has 14 residues. Germline lookup yields CDR1 MNHEY and CDR2 SVGEGT. CDR3 bases: TGTGCCAGCAGTCGGCTGACAGGGATCTCTGGCTACACCTTC. This sequence encodes CASSRLTGISGYTF.

This clone was found a few times. The V and J genes are TRBV19 and TRBJ1-4; 10 positions agree with TRBD1. V was pared by 1 base and J by 8 bases, with 4 bases of the junction left unmatched. The CDR3 runs to 15 residues. The germline gives CDR1 LNHDA, CDR2 SQIVND (reference sequence). The CDR3 DNA sequence: TGTGCCAGTAGTATAGCGGGACAGGGGAGGGAAAAACTGTTTTTT. Amino acids: CASSIAGQGREKLFF. The whole variable domain, remainder taken from reference TRBV19 and TRBJ1-4, is DGGITQSPKYLFRKEGQNVTLSCEQNLNHDAMYWYRQDPGQGLRLIYYSQIVNDFQKGDIAEGYSVSREKKESFPLTVTSAQKNPTAFYLCASSIAGQGREKLFFGSGTQLSVL.

The chain recombines TRBV19 with TRBJ1-1; 8 bases map to TRBD1. Trimming cost V 4 bases and J 1 base; bases outside gene matches: 5. The CDR3 is 15 residues long. The germline V gene has CDR1 LNHDA and CDR2 SQIVND (reference sequence). The CDR3 DNA follows: TGTGCCAGTAGTAACCCCGGGACAGGGAACACTGAAGCTTTCTTT. Its protein is CASSNPGTGNTEAFF.

This sequence joins TRBV11-2 and TRBJ2-7; 7 positions agree with TRBD1. CDR1 and CDR2 (germline): SGHAT, FQNNGV. This CDR3 is built from 15 residues. The V segment lost 5 bases and the J segment 2 bases; nucleotides outside the gene matches: 9. CDR3 in DNA: TGTGCCAGCAGCACTCCTCGACAGGGCACCTACGAGCAGTACTTC. It codes for CASSTPRQGTYEQYF.

The chain links TRBV24-1 to TRBJ1-1; no definite D call. CDR3 length: 14 residues. V was pared by 2 bases and J by 6 bases, with 12 bases between. Germline CDR1 is KGHDR and CDR2 is SFDVKD. The CDR3 sequence: CATSDSQNWSEAFF. CDR3 coding DNA: TGTGCCACCAGTGATTCCCAGAATTGGTCTGAAGCTTTCTTT.

The chain links TRBV12-3 or TRBV12-4 to TRBJ1-1; D uncertain. Trimming took off 1 base at V and 10 bases at J, with 10 bases between the two ends. The CDR3 totals 12 residues. The CDR3 protein is CASSLEKRGAFF. Written as DNA, the CDR3 is TGTGCCAGCAGTTTAGAGAAGCGGGGAGCTTTCTTT.

This chain connects TRBV28 to TRBJ1-6; D remains unclear. Germline CDR1 is MDHEN and CDR2 is SYDVKM. CDR3 length: 14 amino acids. V was shortened by 6 bases and J by 9 bases, with 15 bases between the two germline ends. The CDR3 protein is CASSLRKGSSPLHF. In DNA, the CDR3 is TGTGCCAGCAGCCTCAGGAAAGGTAGTTCACCCCTCCACTTT.

This chain uses TRBV18 with TRBJ2-7; D is undetermined. CDR3 length: 13 amino acids. In germline, CDR1 is KGHSH, CDR2 LQKENI. V gave up 0 bases and J gave up 6 bases, with 9 bases separating them. As DNA, the CDR3 is TGTGCCAGCTCACCACCCCCCTTAGCCGAGCAGTACTTC. Protein product: CASSPPPLAEQYF.

This clone appeared a single time. This chain links TRBV29-1 with TRBJ1-2; D unresolved. The germline V and J ends were trimmed by 0 bases and 12 bases, with 14 bases remaining between them. CDR1 is SQVTM and CDR2 is ANQGSEA in the germline V gene. The CDR3 is made up of 12 amino acids. CDR3: CSVEDPERFNTF. The CDR3, as DNA: TGCAGCGTTGAAGATCCAGAGAGGTTCAACACCTTC.

The CDR3 DNA reads TGTGCCAGCAGCTTGACCGGGACCTACAATGAGCAGTTCTTC. It encodes CASSLTGTYNEQFF. V usage is TRBV7-3 and J usage is TRBJ2-1; D possibly corresponds to TRBD2 (5 bases). The germline V and J ends were trimmed by 3 bases and 2 bases, with 8 bases remaining between them. The germline V gene encodes CDR1 SGHTA and CDR2 FQGTGA. The CDR3 is made up of 14 amino acids. Filled out from reference TRBV7-3 and TRBJ2-1, the complete variable domain reads GAGVSQTPSNKVTEKGKYVELRCDPISGHTALYWYRQSLGQGPEFLIYFQGTGAADDSGLPNDRFFAVRPEGSVSTLKIQRTERGDSAVYLCASSLTGTYNEQFFGPGTRLTVL.

This clone was picked up many times. This chain joins TRBV11-2 and TRBJ2-4; D gene uncertain. CDR1 and CDR2 (germline): SGHAT, FQNNGV. Trimming removed 1 base from V and 0 bases from J, with 4 bases in between. The CDR3 is 14 amino acids. CDR3 region: CASSLALAKNIQYF. The CDR3 DNA sequence: TGTGCCAGCAGCTTAGCCTTAGCCAAAAACATTCAGTACTTC.

The chain is built from TRBV3-1 (or the pseudogene TRBV3-2) and TRBJ1-1, with 8 bases that match TRBD1. J lost 6 bases, V lost 0 bases, and 9 bases had no gene match. From germline, CDR1 is LGHDT and CDR2 YNNKEL (reference sequence). There are 16 residues in the CDR3. CDR3 DNA sequence: TGTGCCAGCAGCCAAGAGGGACAGGTAGACTTGGCTGAAGCTTTCTTT. Its translation: CASSQEGQVDLAEAFF.

The chain uses TRBV27 and TRBJ2-5, with 7 bases lining up with TRBD2. This CDR3 is 15 amino acids long. CDR1 and CDR2 (germline): MNHEY, SMNVEV (reference sequence). Unmatched junction bases numbered 11, after V lost 5 bases and J lost 5 bases. The CDR3 nucleotides are TGTGCCAGCAGTCCCTGGCGGGGAGGGCGGGAGACCCAGTACTTC. Amino acids: CASSPWRGGRETQYF.

The chain links TRBV5-1 to TRBJ1-1, with D uncertain. This CDR3 spans 14 amino acids. Germline loops: CDR1 SGHRS, CDR2 YFSETQ. V gave up 4 bases and J gave up 0 bases, with 10 bases separating them. CDR3 coding DNA: TGCGCCAGCAGCCGAGCAGGTTTGAACACTGAAGCTTTCTTT. Residues: CASSRAGLNTEAFF.

This chain connects TRBV21-1 to TRBJ2-2; TRBD1 was called by the table and not checked on the DNA. TRBV21-1 is given as a pseudogene. The CDR3 sequence is 20 residues long. The CDR3 DNA reads TGTGCCAGCAGCAAAACCTATGGACAGGCCCGAGGGGAAAACACCGGGGAGCTGTTTTTT. Its translation: CASSKTYGQARGENTGELFF.